This passage covers 4 T cell receptor beta chains from one sample sequenced in a study of cytomegalovirus exposure and HLA in healthy donors. PCR employed 60 Vbeta and 13 Jbeta primers. Data came from immunoSEQ multiplex PCR; TCRdb stores just in-frame clones and leaves some out. This sample lists some 120,000 clones; its ten largest clones have roughly 2%. The material sequenced was PBMCs. The source of these receptors is a woman aged 55 to 70 in good health and CMV-seronegative.

The genes are TRBV9 and TRBJ1-1; D remains unclear. V lost 0 bases and J lost 1, with 4 bases in between. The V gene's germline CDR1 is SGDLS and CDR2 YYNGEE. This CDR3 has 13 residues. CDR3 residues: CASSVERNTEAFF. The CDR3 region has the DNA TGTGCCAGCAGCGTAGAGCGGAACACTGAAGCTTTCTTT.

This chain connects TRBV5-1 to TRBJ1-5; no clear D gene. Trimming shortened V by 4 bases and J by 1 base, and 15 bases separated the two germline ends. The germline gives CDR1 SGHRS, CDR2 YFSETQ. The CDR3 contains 16 residues. The CDR3 nucleotides are TGCGCCAGCAGCCCTGGTGGAGGGCTCAGCAATCAGCCCCAGCATTTT. Translation gives CASSPGGGLSNQPQHF. Combining the CDR3 with reference TRBV5-1 and TRBJ1-5 gives the whole variable domain KAGVTQTPRYLIKTRGQQVTLSCSPISGHRSVSWYQQTPGQGLQFLFEYFSETQRNKGNFPGRFSGRQFSNSRSEMNVSTLELGDSALYLCASSPGGGLSNQPQHFGDGTRLSIL.

The chain employs TRBV5-1 and TRBJ1-3; no reliable D call. Germline CDR1 is SGHRS and CDR2 is YFSETQ. CDR3 length: 15 amino acids. Trimming shortened V by 5 bases and J by 4 bases, and 16 bases separated the two germline ends. The chain's CDR3 is CASSMGSSVGNTIYF. In nucleotides, the CDR3 is TGCGCCAGCAGTATGGGGTCTAGCGTCGGAAACACCATATATTTT.

The V gene is TRBV5-1, the J gene TRBJ2-2, with 13 bases identical to TRBD2. V lost 1 base and J lost 4; bases outside the gene matches: 7. This CDR3 is 18 amino acids long. Germline V gene data show CDR1 as SGHRS and CDR2 as YFSETQ. In nucleotides, the CDR3 is TGCGCCAGCAGCTTGAAAGGACTAGCGGGAGTTGGCACCGGGGAGCTGTTTTTT. Amino acids: CASSLKGLAGVGTGELFF.